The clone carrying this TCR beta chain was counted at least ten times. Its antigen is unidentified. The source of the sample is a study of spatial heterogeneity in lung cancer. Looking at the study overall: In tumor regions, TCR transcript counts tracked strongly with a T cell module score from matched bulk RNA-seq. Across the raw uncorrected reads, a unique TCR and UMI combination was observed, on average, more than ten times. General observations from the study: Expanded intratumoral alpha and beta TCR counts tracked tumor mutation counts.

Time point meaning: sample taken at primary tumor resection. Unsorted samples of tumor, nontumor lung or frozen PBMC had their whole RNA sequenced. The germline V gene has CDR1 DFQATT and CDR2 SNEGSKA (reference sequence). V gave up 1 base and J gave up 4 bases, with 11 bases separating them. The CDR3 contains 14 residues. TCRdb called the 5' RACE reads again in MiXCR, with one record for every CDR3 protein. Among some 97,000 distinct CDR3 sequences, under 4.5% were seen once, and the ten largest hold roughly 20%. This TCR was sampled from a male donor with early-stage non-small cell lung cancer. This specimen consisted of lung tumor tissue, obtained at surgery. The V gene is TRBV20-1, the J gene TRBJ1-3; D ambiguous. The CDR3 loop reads CSARAPESGNTIYF. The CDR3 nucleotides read TGCAGTGCTAGAGCGCCGGAATCCGGAAACACCATATATTTT.